This passage covers 7 T cell receptor beta chains from one sample sequenced in a study of T cells after yellow fever vaccination. TCRdb independently ran MiXCR on the 5' RACE reads; one entry per CDR3 protein. The data hold 510,000 or so distinct CDR3 sequences, with approximately 21% observed a single time. The material sequenced was PBMCs, taken 15 days after the yellow fever booster vaccination. Every receptor here comes from a man aged 25 to 40 who received the YFV17D yellow fever vaccine.

V and J are TRBV7-3 and TRBJ2-3; TRBD2 matches 13 bases. V lost 6 bases to trimming and J lost 0 bases; unmatched junction nucleotides: 3. CDR3 length: 16 amino acids. Germline CDR1 SGHTA, CDR2 FQGTGA. Here the CDR3 reads CASRPTSGRSTDTQYF. DNA for the CDR3: TGTGCCAGCAGACCGACTAGCGGGAGGAGCACAGATACGCAGTATTTT.

This chain links TRBV7-3 with TRBJ2-5; maybe TRBD2 (5 bases). Trimming took off 5 bases at V and 1 base at J, with 14 bases between the two ends. Germline CDR1 is SGHTA and CDR2 is FQGTGA. This CDR3 region has 15 residues. The CDR3 loop reads CASSPGAGIQETQYF. The CDR3 DNA follows: TGTGCCAGCAGCCCCGGCGCGGGTATCCAAGAGACCCAGTACTTC.

This chain connects TRBV30 to TRBJ2-7; no definite D call. The germline V gene has CDR1 GTSNPN and CDR2 SVGIG (reference sequence). This CDR3 has 14 amino acids. V was clipped by 4 bases and J by 2 bases, with 15 bases between them. CDR3 loop: CAWNFMGFTYEQYF. The CDR3 DNA reads as TGTGCCTGGAATTTCATGGGTTTCACCTACGAGCAGTACTTC.

This clonotype was seen a few times. The rearrangement uses TRBV20-1 and TRBJ2-3; 9 bases match TRBD2. J was trimmed by 1 base and V by 3 bases; bases with no gene match: 2. Germline values: CDR1 DFQATT, CDR2 SNEGSKA (reference sequence). This CDR3 is built from 14 residues. CDR3 residues: CSARRTSGTDTQYF. The CDR3 DNA reads TGCAGTGCTAGGCGGACTAGCGGCACAGATACGCAGTATTTT.

The V call is TRBV12-3 or TRBV12-4, the J call TRBJ2-2; possible D gene TRBD2, 5 bases. This CDR3 contains 13 residues. Trimming took 6 bases from V and 8 from J, leaving 13 bases between them. The CDR3: CASREVRGGELFF. DNA of the CDR3: TGTGCCAGCAGGGAGGTTCGGGGTGGGGAGCTGTTTTTT.

This clonotype turned up a few times. The gene calls are TRBV11-3 and TRBJ2-5, with 8 bases identical to TRBD2. This CDR3 has 15 amino acids. Germline V gene sequence: CDR1 SGHNT, CDR2 YENEEA. After removal of 1 base from V and 5 bases from J, the junction contained 6 bases not matched to a gene. CDR3: CASSLAGGPRETQYF. The CDR3 bases are TGTGCCAGCAGCTTAGCGGGAGGGCCCCGGGAGACCCAGTACTTC.

The chain employs TRBV14 and TRBJ1-5, with a weak D call TRBD1 (5 bases). This CDR3 comprises 12 residues. The germline V gene has CDR1 SGHDN and CDR2 FVKESK. With 3 bases removed from V and 9 bases from J, the gap between germline ends came to 9 bases. The CDR3 protein is CASSHFQGPQHF. DNA for the CDR3: TGTGCCAGCAGCCATTTCCAGGGGCCCCAGCATTTT. Together with reference TRBV14 and TRBJ1-5, the CDR3 gives the full variable domain: EAGVTQFPSHSVIEKGQTVTLRCDPISGHDNLYWYRRVMGKEIKFLLHFVKESKQDESGMPNNRFLAERTGGTYSTLKVQPAELEDSGVYFCASSHFQGPQHFGDGTRLSIL.